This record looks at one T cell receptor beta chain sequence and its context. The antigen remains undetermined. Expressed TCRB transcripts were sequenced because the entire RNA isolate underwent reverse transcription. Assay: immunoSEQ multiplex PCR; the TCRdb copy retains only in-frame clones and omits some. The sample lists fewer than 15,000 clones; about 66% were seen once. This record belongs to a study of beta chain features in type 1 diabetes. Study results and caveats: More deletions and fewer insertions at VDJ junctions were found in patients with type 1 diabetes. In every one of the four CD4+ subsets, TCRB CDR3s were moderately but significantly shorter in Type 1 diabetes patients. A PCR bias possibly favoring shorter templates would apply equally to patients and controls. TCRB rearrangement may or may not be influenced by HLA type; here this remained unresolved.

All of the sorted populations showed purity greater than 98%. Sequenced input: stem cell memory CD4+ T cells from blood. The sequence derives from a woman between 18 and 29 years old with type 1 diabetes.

The CDR3 DNA sequence: TGTGCCAGCATTAAGCAGGCCAACACCGGGGAGCTGTTTTTT. Encoded protein: CASIKQANTGELFF. The genes are TRBV7-9 and TRBJ2-2; D unresolved. Germline CDR1 reads SEHNR; CDR2 reads FQNEAQ (reference sequence). The CDR3 has 14 amino acids. The V gene lost 7 bases and the J gene lost 2 bases, with 11 bases spanning the gap.